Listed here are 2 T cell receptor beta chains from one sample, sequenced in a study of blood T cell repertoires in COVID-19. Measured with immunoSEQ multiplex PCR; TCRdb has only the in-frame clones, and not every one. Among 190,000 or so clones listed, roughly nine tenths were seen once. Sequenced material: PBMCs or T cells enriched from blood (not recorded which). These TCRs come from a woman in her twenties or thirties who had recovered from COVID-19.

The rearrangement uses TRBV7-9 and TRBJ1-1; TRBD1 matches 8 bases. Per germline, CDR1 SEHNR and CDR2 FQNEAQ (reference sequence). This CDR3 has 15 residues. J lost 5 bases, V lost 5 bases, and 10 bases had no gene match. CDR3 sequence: CASSARTGRITEAFF. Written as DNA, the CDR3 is TGTGCCAGCAGCGCTAGGACAGGGAGGATTACTGAAGCTTTCTTT.

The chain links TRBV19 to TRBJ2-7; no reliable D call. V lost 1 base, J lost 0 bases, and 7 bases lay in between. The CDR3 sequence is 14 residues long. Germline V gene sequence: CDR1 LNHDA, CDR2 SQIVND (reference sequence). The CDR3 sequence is CASSIGYSSYEQYF. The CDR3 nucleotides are TGTGCCAGTAGTATAGGCTACAGCTCCTACGAGCAGTACTTC.